This T cell receptor beta chain was identified during a study of identifying expanded T cells in peripheral blood. Repertoires were generated with immunoSEQ multiplex PCR, while TCRdb's copy carries only in-frame clones and drops some. Of approximately 100,000 clones in the sample, around 89% were seen once. This CDR3 region has 17 residues. The V gene end was trimmed by 2 bases and the J gene end by 1 base; junction bases not matched to a gene: 8. Per the germline V gene, CDR1 is SGHTA and CDR2 is FQGNSA. The J gene is TRBJ1-5, the V gene TRBV7-2; 7 positions match TRBD1. The sample consisted of blood. The TCR was taken from a person aged 18 to 70 in good health. CDR3 region: CASSLRTGPLSNQPQHF. CDR3 DNA sequence: TGTGCCAGCAGCTTAAGGACAGGTCCTTTGAGCAATCAGCCCCAGCATTTT. Full variable domain (outside the CDR3, taken from reference TRBV7-2 and TRBJ1-5): GAGVSQSPSNKVTEKGKDVELRCDPISGHTALYWYRQSLGQGLEFLIYFQGNSAPDKSGLPSDRFSAERTGGSVSTLTIQRTQQEDSAVYLCASSLRTGPLSNQPQHFGDGTRLSIL.